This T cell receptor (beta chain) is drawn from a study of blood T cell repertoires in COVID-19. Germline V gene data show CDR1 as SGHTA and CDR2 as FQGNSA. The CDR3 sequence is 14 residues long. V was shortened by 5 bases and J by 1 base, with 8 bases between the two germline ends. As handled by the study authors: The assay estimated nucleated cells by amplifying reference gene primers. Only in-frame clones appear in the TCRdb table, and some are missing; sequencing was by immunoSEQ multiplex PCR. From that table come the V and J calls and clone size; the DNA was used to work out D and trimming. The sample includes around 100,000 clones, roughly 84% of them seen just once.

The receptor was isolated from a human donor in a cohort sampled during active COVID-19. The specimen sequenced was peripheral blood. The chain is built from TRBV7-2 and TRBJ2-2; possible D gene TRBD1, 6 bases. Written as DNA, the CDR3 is TGTGCCAGCAGCAAGGACAGGAACACCGGGGAGCTGTTTTTT. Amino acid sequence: CASSKDRNTGELFF.